Below are 20 T cell receptor beta chains sequenced from a single sample in a study of T cell changes during pregnancy in multiple sclerosis. Measured with immunoSEQ multiplex PCR; TCRdb has only the in-frame clones, and not every one. The sample has tens of thousands of clones, about nine tenths seen once. The sample here was peripheral blood, taken in the first trimester of pregnancy. The receptors originated from a female donor in good health, enrolled as a control in a pregnancy study.

J is TRBJ2-3 and V is TRBV7-9, with 7 bases matching TRBD2. CDR1 and CDR2 from the germline V gene are SEHNR and FQNEAQ (reference sequence). The CDR3 is 15 residues long. With V trimmed by 8 bases and J by 0 bases, 8 bases remained unmatched. The DNA for the CDR3 is TGTGCCAGCGGGCCGGGACTATCTAGCACAGATACGCAGTATTTT. This codes for CASGPGLSSTDTQYF. The full variable domain, with the rest looked up from reference TRBV7-9 and TRBJ2-3, is DTGVSQNPRHKITKRGQNVTFRCDPISEHNRLYWYRQTLGQGPEFLTYFQNEAQLEKSRLLSDRFSAERPKGSFSTLEIQRTEQGDSAMYLCASGPGLSSTDTQYFGPGTRLTVL.

This clone is judged medium-sized. This sequence joins TRBV4-2 and TRBJ2-3; 8 nucleotides agree with TRBD2. CDR3 length: 15 residues. Per the germline V gene, CDR1 is LGHNA and CDR2 is YNFKEQ. V lost 1 base and J lost 2; bases outside the gene matches: 2. CDR3: CASSQAGGPTDTQYF. CDR3 in DNA: TGTGCCAGCAGCCAAGCGGGGGGGCCCACAGATACGCAGTATTTT.

The CDR3, as DNA: TGTGCCAGCAGCATACCCCAGCCAGGCGATTTGGCTTTCTTT. It is translated as CASSIPQPGDLAFF. J is TRBJ1-1 and V is TRBV7-2, with D unclear. Germline-derived CDR1 and CDR2 are SGHTA and FQGNSA. The V end lost 5 bases, the J end lost 11 bases, and 21 bases lay between the germline ends. This CDR3 is built from 14 residues. The full variable domain, its missing parts supplied by reference TRBV7-2 and TRBJ1-1, is GAGVSQSPSNKVTEKGKDVELRCDPISGHTALYWYRQSLGQGLEFLIYFQGNSAPDKSGLPSDRFSAERTGGSVSTLTIQRTQQEDSAVYLCASSIPQPGDLAFFGQGTRLTVV.

The rearrangement links TRBV25-1 to TRBJ1-3, with D unclear. CDR1 MGHDK and CDR2 SYGVNS come from the germline V gene. The V and J ends lost 2 bases and 0 bases respectively, with 11 bases between them. This CDR3 spans 16 amino acids. The CDR3 DNA reads as TGTGCCAGCAGTGAAGGTAGACTTAGCTCTGGAAACACCATATATTTT. Translation: CASSEGRLSSGNTIYF. Based on the CDR3 plus reference TRBV25-1 and TRBJ1-3, the full variable domain is EADIYQTPRYLVIGTGKKITLECSQTMGHDKMYWYQQDPGMELHLIHYSYGVNSTEKGDLSSESTVSRIRTEHFPLTLESARPSHTSQYLCASSEGRLSSGNTIYFGEGSWLTVV.

Here the CDR3 reads CASSQGLRASTDTQYF. The DNA of the CDR3 is TGCGCCAGCAGCCAGGGTCTCAGGGCTAGCACAGATACGCAGTATTTT. The rearrangement joins TRBV4-1 to TRBJ2-3; perhaps TRBD1 as D (5 bases). This CDR3 has 16 residues. V shed 3 bases and J shed 0 bases, with 13 bases lying between them. CDR1 is MGHRA and CDR2 is YSYEKL in the germline V gene.

This clone came up once. The gene calls are TRBV9 and TRBJ2-2; D is uncertain. Trimming removed 3 bases at V and 3 bases at J, with 3 bases between. This CDR3 has 12 amino acids. Germline values: CDR1 SGDLS, CDR2 YYNGEE. CDR3 region: CASSADTGELFF. CDR3 coding DNA: TGTGCCAGCAGCGCCGACACCGGGGAGCTGTTTTTT. Supplemented by reference TRBV9 and TRBJ2-2, the full variable domain reads DSGVTQTPKHLITATGQRVTLRCSPRSGDLSVYWYQQSLDQGLQFLIQYYNGEERAKGNILERFSAQQFPDLHSELNLSSLELGDSALYFCASSADTGELFFGEGSRLTVL.

CDR3 nucleotides: TGTGCCAGCAGCTCCGCCATCAGGTACGCGGCGACAGGGGGCTACACCTTC. Translated: CASSSAIRYAATGGYTF. The J gene is TRBJ1-2, the V gene TRBV7-9; 7 bases align to TRBD1. The CDR3 extends over 17 amino acids. The V gene end was trimmed by 4 bases and the J gene end by 8 bases; junction bases not matched to a gene: 19. Germline CDR1 SEHNR, CDR2 FQNEAQ (reference sequence).

The V gene is TRBV27, the J gene TRBJ1-4; D gene uncertain. Between the trimmed V and J ends, which lost 2 bases and 4 bases, there was a span of 8 bases. Per the germline V gene, CDR1 is MNHEY and CDR2 is SMNVEV (reference sequence). This CDR3 spans 14 amino acids. Here the CDR3 reads CASSLNQDNEKLFF. DNA for the CDR3: TGTGCCAGCAGTTTAAACCAGGATAATGAAAAACTGTTTTTT.

The chain has TRBV29-1 and TRBJ2-2; a possible D gene is TRBD1 (5 bases). V lost 7 bases, J lost 1 base, and 10 bases lay in between. Germline lookup yields CDR1 SQVTM and CDR2 ANQGSEA. This CDR3 region has 13 residues. For the CDR3, the DNA is TGCAGCGCCTCGACAGTGAACACCGGGGAGCTGTTTTTT. Translating gives CSASTVNTGELFF.

V is TRBV7-8 and J is TRBJ2-7, with D perhaps matching TRBD1 (6 bases). The V gene's germline CDR1 is SGHVS and CDR2 FQNEAQ. The CDR3 is 14 residues long. With 5 bases removed from V and 0 bases from J, the gap between germline ends came to 11 bases. The DNA for the CDR3 is TGTGCCAGCAGCCCTTGGACAGTCTCCTACGAGCAGTACTTC. It translates to CASSPWTVSYEQYF.

The V gene is TRBV4-2, the J gene TRBJ2-1, with 14 bases lining up with TRBD2. CDR1 and CDR2 (germline): LGHNA, YNFKEQ. The CDR3 is 16 residues long. The ends lost 3 bases at V and 4 bases at J; junction bases unmatched: 2. The CDR3 region is CASSHGTSGGYNEQFF. CDR3 nucleotide sequence: TGTGCCAGCAGCCACGGGACTAGCGGGGGTTACAATGAGCAGTTCTTC.

The gene calls are TRBV10-3 and TRBJ1-1; D possibly corresponds to TRBD1 (5 bases). V shed 10 bases and J shed 1 base, with 10 bases lying between them. Germline CDR1 reads ENHRY; CDR2 reads SYGVKD. CDR3 length equals 12 residues. The CDR3: CATRQPNTEAFF. CDR3 sequence (DNA): TGTGCCACTAGACAGCCGAACACTGAAGCTTTCTTT.

This clone was recorded only once. The chain carries TRBV19 and TRBJ2-7, with D possibly matching TRBD2 (6 bases). Germline values: CDR1 LNHDA, CDR2 SQIVND (reference sequence). CDR3 length: 13 residues. The V end was cut by 6 bases, the J end by 3 bases, with 12 bases between. The CDR3 is CASRNQAGYEQYF. In DNA, the CDR3 is TGTGCCAGTAGGAATCAAGCGGGCTACGAGCAGTACTTC.

The J gene is TRBJ2-1, the V gene TRBV4-3, with 10 nucleotides matching TRBD2. Germline trimming cut 4 bases from V and 9 bases from J; bases unmatched to any gene: 12. CDR1 and CDR2 (germline): LGHNA, YSLEER. This CDR3 region has 16 residues. CDR3 bases: TGCGCCAGCAGCCTCTCGCTAGCGGGAGAGAGCGGTGAGCAGTTCTTC. Translation gives CASSLSLAGESGEQFF.

The chain recombines TRBV10-2 with TRBJ2-2; 10 nucleotides line up with TRBD1. The V gene end was trimmed by 2 bases and the J gene end by 4 bases; junction bases not matched to a gene: 7. The germline gives CDR1 WSHSY, CDR2 SAAADI. This CDR3 is built from 17 residues. In DNA, the CDR3 is TGCGCCAGCAGTGAGCCGGCCTGGACAGGGGGCACCGGGGAGCTGTTTTTT. Translated, it gives CASSEPAWTGGTGELFF.

The chain employs TRBV9 and TRBJ2-5; 11 positions match TRBD2. The CDR3 sequence is 15 residues long. The germline gives CDR1 SGDLS, CDR2 YYNGEE. The V gene end was trimmed by 4 bases and the J gene end by 2 bases; junction bases not matched to a gene: 4. CDR3 amino acids: CASSKGLAVQETQYF. CDR3 DNA: TGTGCCAGCAGCAAGGGACTAGCGGTTCAAGAGACCCAGTACTTC. Together with reference TRBV9 and TRBJ2-5, the CDR3 gives the full variable domain: DSGVTQTPKHLITATGQRVTLRCSPRSGDLSVYWYQQSLDQGLQFLIQYYNGEERAKGNILERFSAQQFPDLHSELNLSSLELGDSALYFCASSKGLAVQETQYFGPGTRLLVL.

The chain employs TRBV7-3 and TRBJ1-2; maybe TRBD1 (6 bases). Between the trimmed V and J ends, which lost 6 bases and 2 bases, there was a span of 10 bases. This CDR3 is built from 13 residues. From germline, CDR1 is SGHTA and CDR2 FQGTGA. The CDR3 nucleotides read TGTGCCAGCAGTCCCACAGGGAACTATGGCTACACCTTC. Amino acids: CASSPTGNYGYTF.

The chain couples TRBV4-3 to TRBJ1-1, with D maybe TRBD1 (6 bases). The CDR3 totals 14 residues. V was trimmed by 0 bases and J by 5 bases, leaving 10 bases between them. From germline, CDR1 is LGHNA and CDR2 YSLEER. The CDR3 bases are TGCGCCAGCAGCCAAGAACAGGGAGGGACTGAAGCTTTCTTT. Amino acids: CASSQEQGGTEAFF.

This chain uses TRBV15 with TRBJ1-2, with TRBD1 matching 9 bases. CDR3 length equals 14 residues. After removal of 5 bases from V and 8 bases from J, the junction contained 9 bases not matched to a gene. CDR1 LNHNV and CDR2 YYDKDF come from the germline V gene (reference sequence). CDR3 DNA sequence: TGTGCCACCAGCCCCGGACAGGGGAGCCGAGGCTACACCTTC. Residues: CATSPGQGSRGYTF.

The chain joins TRBV27 to TRBJ1-2, with 7 bases aligning to TRBD1. This CDR3 is 13 amino acids long. V lost 2 bases and J lost 3; bases outside the gene matches: 0. Per the germline V gene, CDR1 is MNHEY and CDR2 is SMNVEV (reference sequence). The CDR3 reads CASSLTGDYGYTF. The CDR3 DNA sequence: TGTGCCAGCAGTTTAACAGGGGACTATGGCTACACCTTC.